One sample yielded the 15 T cell receptor beta chains listed below, sequenced in a study of blood T cell repertoires in COVID-19. Produced via immunoSEQ multiplex PCR; TCRdb's table is partial and in-frame only. The repertoire holds over 30,000 clones, with over 70% as singletons. Sequenced material: peripheral blood. The receptors were gathered from a human donor in a cohort sampled during active COVID-19.

The CDR3 DNA is TGCGCCAGCAGCCGCGGGCTGGCAGGACCCACTGGCACCGGGGAGCTGTTTTTT. Protein product: CASSRGLAGPTGTGELFF. The chain is built from TRBV5-1 and TRBJ2-2, with TRBD2 as a possible D gene (5 bases). The CDR3 totals 18 residues. Trimming removed 4 bases from V and 4 bases from J, with 23 bases in between. CDR1 is SGHRS and CDR2 is YFSETQ in the germline V gene.

This sequence joins TRBV12-3 or TRBV12-4 and TRBJ1-2; D is unclear. V lost 2 bases and J lost 6, with 10 bases in between. The CDR3 is 13 residues long. The CDR3 sequence is CASSLHLRNGYTF. For the CDR3, the DNA is TGTGCCAGCAGTTTACACCTACGCAATGGCTACACCTTC.

CDR3: CASSLAGQGIYEQYF. The CDR3 DNA follows: TGTGCCAGCAGCTTAGCCGGACAGGGGATCTACGAGCAGTACTTC. The rearrangement uses TRBV7-2 and TRBJ2-7, with TRBD1 identical over 9 bases. The germline gives CDR1 SGHTA, CDR2 FQGNSA. Losses at the gene ends were 0 bases for V and 3 bases for J; bases not matched to a gene: 3. This CDR3 spans 15 amino acids.

The J gene is TRBJ2-1, the V gene TRBV9, with 8 bases identical to TRBD2. CDR3 length equals 17 residues. Trimming cost V 4 bases and J 4 bases; bases outside gene matches: 13. The germline CDR1 and CDR2 sequences are SGDLS and YYNGEE. Here the CDR3 reads CASSPRGGSGRYNEQFF. The CDR3 bases are TGTGCCAGCAGCCCCCGAGGCGGGAGCGGGAGATACAATGAGCAGTTCTTC.

A few counts support this clone. V is TRBV12-3 or TRBV12-4 and J is TRBJ1-4; 8 bases map to TRBD1. The ends lost 6 bases at V and 10 bases at J; junction bases unmatched: 7. The CDR3 has 13 amino acids. The CDR3 reads CASSTRTGRKLFF. The CDR3 DNA reads as TGTGCCAGCAGCACACGGACAGGGAGAAAACTGTTTTTT.

V gene TRBV7-3 combines with J gene TRBJ1-1; TRBD1 might be the D (5 bases). V dropped 5 bases and J dropped 5 bases, with 12 bases sitting between them. This CDR3 is 13 amino acids long. Germline CDR1 SGHTA, CDR2 FQGTGA. The CDR3 region has the DNA TGTGCCAGCAGCCCTGGGGGGAAAACTGAAGCTTTCTTT. This gives the protein CASSPGGKTEAFF.

The chain uses TRBV29-1 and TRBJ2-1; D may be TRBD2 (6 bases). Deletions cut 7 bases from V and 0 bases from J, with 22 bases between. Per germline, CDR1 SQVTM and CDR2 ANQGSEA. The CDR3 spans 17 residues. CDR3 coding DNA: TGCAGCGCAGACGGGACCTTCGCCGGGAGCTCCTACAATGAGCAGTTCTTC. Amino acid sequence: CSADGTFAGSSYNEQFF.

The chain has TRBV2 and TRBJ1-1; D gene ambiguous. CDR1 and CDR2 (germline): SNHLY, FYNNEI. Between the trimmed V and J ends, which lost 3 bases and 0 bases, there was a span of 8 bases. The CDR3 sequence is 14 residues long. CDR3 sequence: CASSDSLMNTEAFF. CDR3 nucleotides: TGTGCCAGCAGTGATAGCCTCATGAACACTGAAGCTTTCTTT. Full variable domain (outside the CDR3, taken from reference TRBV2 and TRBJ1-1): EPEVTQTPSHQVTQMGQEVILRCVPISNHLYFYWYRQILGQKVEFLVSFYNNEISEKSEIFDDQFSVERPDGSNFTLKIRSTKLEDSAMYFCASSDSLMNTEAFFGQGTRLTVV.

J is TRBJ1-6 and V is TRBV30; 8 positions match TRBD1. The CDR3 is made up of 15 amino acids. V was pared by 0 bases and J by 8 bases, with 6 bases of the junction left unmatched. In germline, CDR1 is GTSNPN, CDR2 SVGIG (reference sequence). CDR3 DNA: TGTGCCTGGAGTGTAACGGGACAGGTTCATTCACCCCTCCACTTT. This gives the protein CAWSVTGQVHSPLHF.

The V call is TRBV11-2, the J call TRBJ2-7; D is ambiguous. The CDR3 sequence is 12 residues long. CDR1 and CDR2 (germline): SGHAT, FQNNGV. V was pared by 1 base and J by 5 bases, with 6 bases between. CDR3 in DNA: TGTGCCAGCAGCTTAGGGTACAACGAGCAGTACTTC. Protein product: CASSLGYNEQYF.

V usage is TRBV11-1 and J usage is TRBJ2-3, with TRBD1 identical over 10 bases. Germline lookup yields CDR1 SGHAT and CDR2 FQDESV (reference sequence). J was trimmed by 6 bases and V by 0 bases; bases with no gene match: 9. The length of the CDR3 is 17 residues. The CDR3 is CASSLAEPGQGYDTQYF. The CDR3 DNA reads as TGTGCCAGCAGCTTAGCTGAACCGGGACAGGGGTACGATACGCAGTATTTT.

The sample holds a few counts of this clone. The chain employs TRBV18 and TRBJ2-7; D perhaps matches TRBD1 (5 bases). With 3 bases removed from V and 2 bases from J, the gap between germline ends came to 11 bases. CDR3 length: 14 amino acids. From germline, CDR1 is KGHSH and CDR2 LQKENI. The CDR3 nucleotides read TGTGCCAGCTCACCTGCGACAGTTCCCTACGAGCAGTACTTC. As protein: CASSPATVPYEQYF.

The rearrangement uses TRBV18 and TRBJ1-4, with D possibly being TRBD1 (6 bases). Trimming removed 0 bases at V and 8 bases at J, with 16 bases between. The CDR3 runs to 16 residues. From germline, CDR1 is KGHSH and CDR2 LQKENI. The CDR3 bases are TGTGCCAGCTCACCACCGAATGCCAGGGGTGGCGAAAAACTGTTTTTT. It encodes CASSPPNARGGEKLFF. Based on the CDR3 plus reference TRBV18 and TRBJ1-4, the full variable domain is NAGVMQNPRHLVRRRGQEARLRCSPMKGHSHVYWYRQLPEEGLKFMVYLQKENIIDESGMPKERFSAEFPKEGPSILRIQQVVRGDSAAYFCASSPPNARGGEKLFFGSGTQLSVL.

The gene calls are TRBV7-9 and TRBJ1-6; D uncertain. The germline gives CDR1 SEHNR, CDR2 FQNEAQ (reference sequence). This CDR3 is built from 13 residues. The ends were cut back, 3 bases at V and 10 bases at J, with 10 bases in the middle. The chain's CDR3 is CASSFQVRSPLHF. CDR3 in DNA: TGTGCCAGCAGCTTTCAGGTTCGCTCACCCCTCCACTTT.

This chain joins TRBV5-1 and TRBJ1-3; D gene uncertain. This CDR3 is 15 amino acids long. Trimming stripped 0 bases from V and 2 bases from J, with 9 bases between. Germline CDR1 reads SGHRS; CDR2 reads YFSETQ. The CDR3 coding sequence is TGCGCCAGCAGCTTGGCTGGGAGCGCTGGAAACACCATATATTTT. Its protein product is CASSLAGSAGNTIYF. Complete variable domain (other parts from reference TRBV5-1 and TRBJ1-3): KAGVTQTPRYLIKTRGQQVTLSCSPISGHRSVSWYQQTPGQGLQFLFEYFSETQRNKGNFPGRFSGRQFSNSRSEMNVSTLELGDSALYLCASSLAGSAGNTIYFGEGSWLTVV.